The present TCR beta chain was sequenced within a study of T cell responses to AZD1222 COVID-19 vaccine. Findings and limits, study-wide: Repertoires were obtained solely post-peak T cell response.

For this clone: Antigen unknown.

Germline assignment: CDR1 SQVTM and CDR2 ANQGSEA. V was shortened by 3 bases and J by 8 bases, with 13 bases between the two germline ends. The length of the CDR3 is 12 residues. Assay: immunoSEQ multiplex PCR; the TCRdb copy retains only in-frame clones and omits some. The data hold over 85,000 clones, with about nine tenths observed a single time. The sample was peripheral blood, taken on day 0 of AZD1222 vaccination. The receptor's source is an adult in good health. This rearrangement joins TRBV29-1 to TRBJ1-2; D remains unclear. CDR3 DNA sequence: TGCAGCGTTGATCTGAGTGGGTCGGGCTACACCTTC. It is translated as CSVDLSGSGYTF.